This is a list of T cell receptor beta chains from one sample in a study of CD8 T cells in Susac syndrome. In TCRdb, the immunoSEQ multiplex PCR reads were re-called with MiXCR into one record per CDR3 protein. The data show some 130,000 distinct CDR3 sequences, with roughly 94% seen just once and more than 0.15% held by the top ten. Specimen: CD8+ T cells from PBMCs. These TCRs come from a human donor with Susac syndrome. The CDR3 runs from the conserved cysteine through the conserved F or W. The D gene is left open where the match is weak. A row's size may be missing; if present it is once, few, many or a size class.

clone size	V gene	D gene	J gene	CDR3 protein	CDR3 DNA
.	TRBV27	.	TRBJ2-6	CASSQYPSGANVLTF	TGTGCCAGCAGTCAGTACCCCTCTGGGGCCAACGTCCTGACTTTC
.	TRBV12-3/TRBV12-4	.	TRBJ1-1	CASSFLKGTEAFF	TGTGCCAGCAGTTTCCTAAAGGGTACTGAAGCTTTCTTT
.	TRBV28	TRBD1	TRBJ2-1	CASSQDRVDEQFF	TGTGCCAGCAGTCAGGACAGGGTCGATGAGCAGTTCTTC
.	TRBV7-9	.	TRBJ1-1	CASSSGLPGTEAFF	TGTGCCAGCAGCTCGGGCCTCCCGGGGACTGAAGCTTTCTTT
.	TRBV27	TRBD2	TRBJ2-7	CASKSAGGPYEQYF	TGTGCCAGCAAGAGTGCGGGAGGGCCCTACGAGCAGTACTTC
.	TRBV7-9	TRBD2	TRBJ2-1	CASSLVTAGGSNEQFF	TGTGCCAGCAGCTTAGTAACAGCGGGAGGATCCAATGAGCAGTTCTTC
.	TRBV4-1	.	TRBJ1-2	CASSHGVSGISGRKEDYGYTF	TGCGCCAGCAGCCATGGCGTCTCCGGAATCTCAGGAAGAAAAGAGGACTATGGCTACACCTTC
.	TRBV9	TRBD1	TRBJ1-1	CASSGEGTGHRPAEAFF	TGTGCCAGCAGCGGAGAGGGGACAGGACATCGCCCCGCTGAAGCTTTCTTT
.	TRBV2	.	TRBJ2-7	CASSDWETGIEQYF	TGTGCCAGCAGTGACTGGGAAACAGGGATCGAGCAGTACTTC
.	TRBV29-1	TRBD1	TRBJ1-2	CSVDGQGESPSYGYTF	TGCAGCGTTGACGGCCAGGGGGAGAGTCCTTCCTATGGCTACACCTTC
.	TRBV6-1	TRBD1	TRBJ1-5	CASSPRTGTNQPQHF	TGTGCCAGCAGCCCGCGGACAGGGACAAATCAGCCCCAGCATTTT
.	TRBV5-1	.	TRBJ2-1	CASSLDWDEQFF	TGCGCCAGCAGCTTGGATTGGGATGAGCAGTTCTTC
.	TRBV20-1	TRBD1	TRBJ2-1	CSAREDRETYNEQFF	TGCAGTGCTAGGGAGGACAGGGAAACCTACAATGAGCAGTTCTTC
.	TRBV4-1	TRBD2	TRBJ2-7	CASSQTGTSALEQYF	TGCGCCAGCAGCCAGACCGGGACTAGCGCTCTAGAGCAGTACTTC
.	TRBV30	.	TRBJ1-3	CAWPSGLGNTIYF	TGTGCCTGGCCCTCCGGTTTGGGAAACACCATATATTTT
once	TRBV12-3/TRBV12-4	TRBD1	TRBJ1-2	CASSPGQLGGYTF	TGTGCCAGCAGTCCGGGACAGTTAGGAGGCTACACCTTC
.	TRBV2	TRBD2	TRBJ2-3	CASSMSGSADTQYF	TGTGCCAGCAGTATGAGCGGGAGTGCAGATACGCAGTATTTT
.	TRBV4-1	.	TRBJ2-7	CASSQHREFGEQYF	TGCGCCAGCAGCCAACATCGGGAGTTTGGCGAGCAGTACTTC
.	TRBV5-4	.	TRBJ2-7	CASSLEEKGQYF	TGTGCCAGCAGCTTGGAAGAGAAAGGGCAGTACTTC
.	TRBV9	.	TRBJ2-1	CASSTPSGPAHSYNEQFF	TGTGCCAGCAGCACGCCCTCGGGACCGGCGCACTCCTACAATGAGCAGTTCTTC
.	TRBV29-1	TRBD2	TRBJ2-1	CSGGLAGDLYNEQFF	TGCAGCGGGGGACTAGCGGGAGATCTATACAATGAGCAGTTCTTC
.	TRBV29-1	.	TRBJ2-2	CSVGKGNTGELFF	TGCAGCGTTGGTAAGGGGAACACCGGGGAGCTGTTTTTT
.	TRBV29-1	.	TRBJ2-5	CSVEGHLQETQYF	TGCAGCGTTGAAGGCCACCTACAAGAGACCCAGTACTTC
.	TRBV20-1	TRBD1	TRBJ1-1	CSATGVLYTEAFF	TGCAGTGCGACAGGGGTGTTGTACACTGAAGCTTTCTTT
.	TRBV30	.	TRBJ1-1	CAWSWTENTEAFF	TGTGCCTGGAGTTGGACTGAGAACACTGAAGCTTTCTTT
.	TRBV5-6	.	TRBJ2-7	CASSFPTLSYEQYF	TGTGCCAGCAGCTTTCCCACCCTCTCCTACGAGCAGTACTTC
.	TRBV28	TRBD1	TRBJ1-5	CASSFSQGAGGPQHF	TGTGCCAGCAGTTTCTCTCAGGGGGCGGGAGGGCCCCAGCATTTT
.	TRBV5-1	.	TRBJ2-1	CASRGDSSNEQFF	TGCGCCAGCAGGGGCGACTCCTCCAATGAGCAGTTCTTC
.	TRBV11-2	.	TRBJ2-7	CASSLVSPYEQYF	TGTGCCAGCAGCTTAGTTAGCCCCTACGAGCAGTACTTC
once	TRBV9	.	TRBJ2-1	CASSGPQGARGGSYNEQFF	TGTGCCAGCAGCGGCCCGCAGGGGGCGCGGGGGGGGTCCTACAATGAGCAGTTCTTC
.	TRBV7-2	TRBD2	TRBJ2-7	CASSFLSGSDPEQYF	TGTGCCAGCAGCTTCCTTAGCGGGAGCGACCCCGAGCAGTACTTC
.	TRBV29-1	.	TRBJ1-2	CSGPPDSGGGYTF	TGCAGCGGTCCTCCTGACAGCGGAGGGGGCTACACCTTC
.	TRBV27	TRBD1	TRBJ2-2	CASGMDRGSTGELFF	TGTGCCAGCGGGATGGACAGGGGGTCGACCGGGGAGCTGTTTTTT
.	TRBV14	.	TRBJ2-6	CASSPHPAVEGLSGANVLTF	TGTGCCAGCAGCCCCCACCCCGCCGTAGAGGGGCTCTCTGGGGCCAACGTCCTGACTTTC
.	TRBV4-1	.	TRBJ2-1	CASSQVGKYEQFF	TGCGCCAGCAGCCAAGTTGGGAAGTATGAGCAGTTCTTC
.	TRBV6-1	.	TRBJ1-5	CASSPGTQGTSNQPQHF	TGTGCCAGCAGCCCCGGGACCCAGGGAACTAGCAATCAGCCCCAGCATTTT
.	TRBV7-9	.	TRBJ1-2	CASSLADSGNYGYTF	TGTGCCAGCAGCTTGGCGGACAGTGGCAATTATGGCTACACCTTC
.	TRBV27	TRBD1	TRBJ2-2	CASNNRGVTGELFF	TGTGCCAGCAACAACAGGGGCGTCACCGGGGAGCTGTTTTTT
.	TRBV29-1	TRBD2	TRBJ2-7	CSVEDPGLAGIYEQYF	TGCAGCGTTGAAGACCCGGGACTAGCGGGAATCTACGAGCAGTACTTC